The 23 T cell receptor beta chains presented below share a single source sample, sequenced in a study of blood T cell repertoires in COVID-19. Profiling relied on immunoSEQ multiplex PCR, and the TCRdb table lists in-frame clones only, not all of them. This table has around 170,000 clones, 65% to 85% appearing once. The material sequenced was peripheral blood. These receptor sequences come from a woman of 80 years or more with acute or convalescent COVID-19.

This clone was observed a single time. V and J are TRBV6-5 and TRBJ1-4; D gene unclear. The CDR3 length is 13 residues. V was trimmed by 4 bases and J by 4 bases, leaving 7 bases between them. Germline CDR1 is MNHEY and CDR2 is SVGAGI. DNA of the CDR3: TGTGCCAGCAGTTCTCGCGTTAATGAAAAACTGTTTTTT. This codes for CASSSRVNEKLFF.

The chain employs TRBV18 and TRBJ2-1; 8 bases are a match to TRBD2. Trimming took 2 bases from V and 5 from J; bases not matched to a gene: 2. Germline V gene sequence: CDR1 KGHSH, CDR2 LQKENI. The CDR3 spans 14 residues. CDR3 in amino acids: CASSPTGGNNEQFF. The CDR3 coding sequence is TGTGCCAGCTCACCAACGGGAGGGAACAATGAGCAGTTCTTC.

The rearrangement uses TRBV16 and TRBJ1-1; D is undetermined. V shed 3 bases and J shed 0 bases, with 8 bases lying between them. Germline V lookup: CDR1 KGHSY, CDR2 FQNENV. The CDR3 runs to 14 residues. CDR3 protein: CASSHGTLNTEAFF. CDR3 DNA sequence: TGTGCCAGCAGCCATGGCACCCTGAACACTGAAGCTTTCTTT.

The chain employs TRBV5-1 and TRBJ2-2, with D possibly TRBD2 on 7 matching bases. This CDR3 has 14 residues. Germline values: CDR1 SGHRS, CDR2 YFSETQ. V dropped 4 bases and J dropped 4 bases, with 11 bases sitting between them. The CDR3 region is CASSPGGPTGELFF. The CDR3 nucleotides are TGCGCCAGCAGCCCGGGGGGCCCCACCGGGGAGCTGTTTTTT.

The V gene is TRBV19, the J gene TRBJ2-5; 10 bases are shared with TRBD2. The CDR3 is 15 amino acids. Per the germline V gene, CDR1 is LNHDA and CDR2 is SQIVND (reference sequence). V was clipped by 0 bases and J by 6 bases; unmatched bases: 4. CDR3 in DNA: TGTGCCAGTAGTATAGAGCCTAGCGGGAGCAAGACCCAGTACTTC. Amino acids: CASSIEPSGSKTQYF.

The chain combines TRBV7-9 with TRBJ1-1, with D perhaps TRBD1 (5 bases). CDR1 is SEHNR and CDR2 is FQNEAQ in the germline V gene (reference sequence). V lost 5 bases to trimming and J lost 3 bases, with 10 bases between them. The CDR3 totals 13 residues. This chain's CDR3 is CASSPDTYTEAFF. CDR3 nucleotides: TGTGCCAGCAGCCCGGACACTTACACTGAAGCTTTCTTT.

The J gene is TRBJ2-7, the V gene TRBV30, with 13 nucleotides matching TRBD2. The CDR3 has 15 amino acids. Germline CDR1 and CDR2: GTSNPN and SVGIG (reference sequence). Trimming cost V 3 bases and J 6 bases; bases outside gene matches: 8. The CDR3 region is CAWSVGLAGTSEQYF. In DNA form, the CDR3 reads TGTGCCTGGAGCGTGGGACTAGCGGGAACGAGCGAGCAGTACTTC.

This clone was detected once. The rearrangement links TRBV2 to TRBJ1-4; 9 bases are a match to TRBD1. CDR1 and CDR2 (germline): SNHLY, FYNNEI. The V gene end was trimmed by 8 bases and the J gene end by 6 bases; junction bases not matched to a gene: 4. The CDR3 sequence is 13 residues long. This CDR3 is CASHGTGHEKLFF. CDR3 coding DNA: TGTGCCAGCCACGGGACAGGGCATGAAAAACTGTTTTTT.

The rearrangement joins TRBV5-1 to TRBJ1-2; 7 positions match TRBD1. The CDR3 runs 14 residues. Germline values: CDR1 SGHRS, CDR2 YFSETQ. With V trimmed by 4 bases and J by 4 bases, 7 bases remained unmatched. The CDR3 coding sequence is TGCGCCAGCAGCCCGGGACAGCCTACCTATGGCTACACCTTC. Its translation: CASSPGQPTYGYTF. Full variable domain (rest looked up from reference TRBV5-1 and TRBJ1-2): KAGVTQTPRYLIKTRGQQVTLSCSPISGHRSVSWYQQTPGQGLQFLFEYFSETQRNKGNFPGRFSGRQFSNSRSEMNVSTLELGDSALYLCASSPGQPTYGYTFGSGTRLTVV.

This clone was counted many times. The V and J genes are TRBV30 and TRBJ1-5; D may be TRBD1 (5 bases). The germline V gene encodes CDR1 GTSNPN and CDR2 SVGIG (reference sequence). V was clipped by 0 bases and J by 1 base, with 16 bases between them. The CDR3 runs 17 residues. The CDR3 loop is CAWSVLGALGSNQPQHF. CDR3 in DNA: TGTGCCTGGAGTGTACTTGGGGCTCTTGGGAGCAATCAGCCCCAGCATTTT.

The genes are TRBV14 and TRBJ2-2; the match to TRBD2 covers 15 bases. The CDR3 has 20 amino acids. V shed 3 bases and J 5 bases; nucleotides not matched to a gene: 13. CDR1 is SGHDN, CDR2 FVKESK, per germline. This CDR3 is CASSQIWGLAGGARTGELFF. CDR3 DNA: TGTGCCAGCAGCCAGATCTGGGGACTAGCGGGAGGTGCGAGGACCGGGGAGCTGTTTTTT.

The V and J genes are TRBV7-9 and TRBJ1-5, with D hard to call. Trimming took 5 bases from V and 6 from J, leaving 8 bases between them. CDR1 and CDR2 from the germline V gene are SEHNR and FQNEAQ (reference sequence). The length of the CDR3 is 12 residues. The CDR3 bases are TGTGCCAGCAGCGCCAACACTCAGCCCCAGCATTTT. Translated: CASSANTQPQHF.

J is TRBJ2-5 and V is TRBV6-5; TRBD1 matches at 11 bases. CDR1 is MNHEY and CDR2 is SVGAGI in the germline V gene. V dropped 2 bases and J dropped 5; count of bases not matched to a gene: 7. This CDR3 is built from 16 residues. The CDR3 here is CASSYRGQGAGETQYF. The CDR3, as DNA: TGTGCCAGCAGTTACCGTGGACAGGGGGCAGGGGAGACCCAGTACTTC.

J is TRBJ1-3 and V is TRBV3-1 (or the pseudogene TRBV3-2); no firm D call. Germline V CDR1 and CDR2: LGHDT, YNNKEL (reference sequence). Trimming removed 0 bases from V and 8 bases from J, with 5 bases in between. This CDR3 comprises 12 residues. CDR3 DNA sequence: TGTGCCAGCAGCCAAGATCAGGACACCATATATTTT. Translation gives CASSQDQDTIYF.

This clone was counted between two and nine times. V gene TRBV7-2 combines with J gene TRBJ2-7; D is perhaps TRBD1 (7 bases). V lost 2 bases to trimming and J lost 3 bases, with 17 bases between them. CDR1 is SGHTA and CDR2 is FQGNSA in the germline V gene. This CDR3 spans 16 amino acids. CDR3 coding DNA: TGTGCCAGCAGCTTATGGGCAGGACAGGACTACTACGAGCAGTACTTC. Its translation: CASSLWAGQDYYEQYF.

The chain carries TRBV6-5 and TRBJ1-2, with D perhaps matching TRBD1 (5 bases). The V gene's germline CDR1 is MNHEY and CDR2 SVGAGI. This CDR3 is 13 amino acids long. V lost 8 bases and J lost 2, with 12 bases in between. CDR3 DNA: TGTGCCAGCCTGACAGCTCCGAACTATGGCTACACCTTC. It yields the protein CASLTAPNYGYTF.

The V call is TRBV7-3, the J call TRBJ2-2; 8 bases agree with TRBD1. The germline CDR1 and CDR2 sequences are SGHTA and FQGTGA. Trimming cost V 2 bases and J 1 base; bases outside gene matches: 6. CDR3 length: 17 residues. CDR3 nucleotide sequence: TGTGCCAGCAGCTTAGGAATGGGGACAGGGAACACCGGGGAGCTGTTTTTT. This codes for CASSLGMGTGNTGELFF. Combining the CDR3 with reference TRBV7-3 and TRBJ2-2 gives the whole variable domain GAGVSQTPSNKVTEKGKYVELRCDPISGHTALYWYRQSLGQGPEFLIYFQGTGAADDSGLPNDRFFAVRPEGSVSTLKIQRTERGDSAVYLCASSLGMGTGNTGELFFGEGSRLTVL.

The CDR3 reads CASSLTATNEKLFF. The CDR3 DNA follows: TGTGCCAGCAGCTTAACTGCAACTAATGAAAAACTGTTTTTT. The V and J genes are TRBV5-6 and TRBJ1-4, with D uncertain. The CDR3 consists of 14 residues. Trimming removed 2 bases at V and 0 bases at J, with 5 bases between. CDR1 is SGHDT, CDR2 YYEEEE, per germline.

The chain is built from TRBV11-2 and TRBJ2-2; TRBD1 matches at 9 bases. The CDR3 totals 18 residues. With 5 bases clipped from V and 2 bases from J, the junction kept 12 bases outside the gene matches. CDR1 and CDR2 (germline): SGHAT, FQNNGV. The CDR3: CASSTVEPGQGNTGELFF. The CDR3 DNA reads TGTGCCAGCAGCACGGTTGAGCCGGGACAGGGTAACACCGGGGAGCTGTTTTTT.

The J gene is TRBJ2-7, the V gene TRBV28; 12 bases fit TRBD2. The CDR3 consists of 15 residues. CDR1 and CDR2 (germline): MDHEN, SYDVKM. Trimming cost V 3 bases and J 4 bases; bases outside gene matches: 4. DNA of the CDR3: TGTGCCAGCAGTTTTCTGACTAGCGGGAGTTACGAGCAGTACTTC. As protein: CASSFLTSGSYEQYF. The full variable domain, rest sourced from reference TRBV28 and TRBJ2-7, is DVKVTQSSRYLVKRTGEKVFLECVQDMDHENMFWYRQDPGLGLRLIYFSYDVKMKEKGDIPEGYSVSREKKERFSLILESASTNQTSMYLCASSFLTSGSYEQYFGPGTRLTVT.

The chain employs TRBV5-4 and TRBJ2-7; D may be TRBD2 (6 bases). The CDR3 sequence is 11 residues long. Trimming pared 2 bases from V and 10 bases from J, leaving 10 bases between. CDR1 and CDR2 from the germline V gene are SGHNT and YYREEE (reference sequence). The CDR3: CASSLMGLQYF. The CDR3 bases are TGTGCCAGCAGCTTAATGGGACTCCAGTACTTC.

J is TRBJ1-5 and V is TRBV29-1; D perhaps matches TRBD1 (6 bases). Trimming pared 5 bases from V and 0 bases from J, leaving 17 bases between. From germline, CDR1 is SQVTM and CDR2 ANQGSEA. The length of the CDR3 is 16 residues. The CDR3 coding sequence is TGCAGCGTTACGGGAGGGGGTACTTATAGCAATCAGCCCCAGCATTTT. As protein: CSVTGGGTYSNQPQHF.

This clone has just a few counts. The chain carries TRBV6-5 and TRBJ1-1; TRBD1 might be the D (6 bases). The germline V and J ends were trimmed by 2 bases and 11 bases, with 18 bases remaining between them. The germline V gene has CDR1 MNHEY and CDR2 SVGAGI. The CDR3 is 14 amino acids. CDR3 protein: CASSYDWGRGHAFF. CDR3 DNA: TGTGCCAGCAGTTACGATTGGGGGCGAGGGCACGCTTTCTTT.